This record looks at one TCR beta chain sequence and its context. The clone's antigen remains unknown. No much larger clone exists at a distance of one base, and base qualities are not known. Libraries came from the immunoSEQ multiplex PCR assay. Not all clones reach the TCRdb copy of this immuneACCESS table, which keeps in-frame sequences only. Checked studies attribute under half of the gap to unresolved V genes and leave the rest unexplained. The sample profile shows roughly 500,000 clones; more than 75% of them were found once. Roughly 0.013% of the sample rests with the top ten. CDR3 length: 15 amino acids, cysteine to phenylalanine. The entry retains the CDR3 DNA only, 45 bases that are in frame from base 1. At the junction V is shortened by 5 bases and J by 2 bases, with 13 bases in between. The germline V gene (reference sequence) sets CDR1 to MNHEY and CDR2 to SMNVEV. The sample is drawn from a study of shared T cell receptors in the human thymus (dated by TCRdb to the early 2020s). For the wider study: The study examined how self-reactive, shared T-cell receptor alpha chains are generated in the human thymus.

This sample was shared with a second study, whose subject was human thymus T cells. That second publication adds: Immunologically healthy infants undergoing open corrective cardiac surgery for congenital heart defects in Finland were used as donors. Thymus tissue was collected as surgical resects that were removed during corrective cardiac surgery. V and J gene segment usage appeared biased in both thymic and peripheral blood repertoires. Highly overlapping thymic TCR repertoires among unrelated individuals were reported in the related research. TCR alpha and beta repertoires from about 8 infant thymus samples and four related peripheral blood samples were characterized in the study. The cohort included several male and two female infants, with donor ages spanning 7 to 244 days. Thymocytes were mechanically released from the tissue and were stored as pellets of roughly 9.5-30 million cells at -70 degrees C. A QIAsymphony instrument was used to extract genomic DNA from frozen cell pellets. Using the immunoSEQ multiplex PCR assay, the TCRB and TCRAD loci were amplified from a standardized quantity of quality-controlled genomic DNA. The amplicons spanned the V(D)J region and were long enough to cover the CDR3 and allow V and J genes to be identified. The commercial immunoSEQ service was used to sequence amplicons on an Illumina platform. Primer bias and sequencing errors were corrected as previously described, and TCRAD and TCRB definitions were based on the IMGT database. immunoSEQ Analyzer 3.0 and VDJTools were used for repertoire analysis, which covered basic statistics, V/J segment usage, diversity estimates, rarefaction and pairwise overlap. To estimate diversity, the Chao1, ChaoE, Efron-Thisted, Shannon and inverse Simpson indices were applied, and diversity was also estimated on datasets down-sampled to the smallest sample. Repertoire overlap was determined by strict matching of CDR3 nucleotide sequence, V gene and J gene, and Jaccard-based multidimensional scaling clustering was applied. On average, about 810,000 unique TCRB clonotypes were obtained from thymus samples, compared with around 78,000 from blood samples.

This sequence was found in a boy younger than two with a congenital heart defect. Donor details come from another sample of the same person, matched by shared clones. The chain is assembled from TRBV27 and TRBJ1-5; no D gene call is confident. Sequencing was done on a sample of thymocytes. The sequenced DNA: TGTGCCAGCAGTAGGACTCCCGGTTGCAATCAGCCCCAGCATTTT. The encoded protein is CASSRTPGCNQPQHF.